This T cell receptor (beta chain) was sequenced in a study of beta chain features in type 1 diabetes. Regarding the study as a whole: All four CD4+ subsets from Type 1 diabetes patients carried moderately but significantly shorter TCRB CDR3s.

The CDR3 is 10 amino acids. Germline V gene data show CDR1 as SQVTM and CDR2 as ANQGSEA. The ends were cut back, 6 bases at V and 8 bases at J, with 10 bases in the middle. Reverse transcription of all isolated RNA meant that expressed TCRB transcripts were sequenced. Average reads for naive, central memory and regulatory T cell samples were about 3.57 million. Some clones are missing from TCRdb's copy, which holds only in-frame ones; the method was immunoSEQ multiplex PCR. This sample carries 300,000 or so clones, less than 15% of them seen once, and the ten largest clones take 0.013% to 0.015%. Only a few counts were recorded for this clone. The antigen is unknown. A CD45RO/CCR7/CD25/CD127/CD95/CD27 panel sorted naive, central memory, regulatory and stem cell-like memory CD4+ cells.

The sample consisted of naive CD4+ T cells from blood. V gene TRBV29-1 combines with J gene TRBJ1-2, with TRBD1 as a possible D gene (5 bases). The receptor comes from a woman aged 18-29 years with type 1 diabetes. The CDR3 nucleotides are TGCAGCGTCGCTGCAGGGGGCTACACCTTC. The encoded protein is CSVAAGGYTF.